This T cell receptor beta chain originates from a study of CD8 T cells in Susac syndrome (dated by TCRdb to the late 2010s). For the wider study: Among the Susac syndrome patients who were sequenced, clinically active disease was present in six and clinical remission was observed in roughly eight. At the time of blood withdrawal, Susac syndrome patients were either therapy-naive, taking corticosteroids (with some also receiving IVIg), or on IVIg alone. Whether CD8+ T cell activation and differentiation in Susac syndrome was antigen driven was tested using repertoire sequencing. General conclusions and limits of the study: In patients with Susac syndrome, the CD4+ T cell repertoire showed no detectable clonal expansion. The number of individuals in the TCR sequencing and HLA analysis was acknowledged as relatively small.

For this clonotype: Its specific antigen is unknown. The input lacks base qualities; no much larger clone sits a single base away.

The germline V and J ends show losses of 0 bases and 7 bases respectively, and no gene match explains 8 bases of the junction. The germline V gene provides CDR1 SGHRS and CDR2 YFSETQ. Reading from cysteine to phenylalanine, the CDR3 counts 16 amino acids. CDR3 DNA is the only sequence kept; it has 48 bases, read in frame from the first base. RNA was extracted using the RNeasy kit, and roughly 0.5 to 1 microgram was reverse transcribed with random hexamers. The immunoSEQ multiplex PCR assay, covering 54 Vbeta and 13 Jbeta segments, was used to amplify TCR beta CDR3 regions. PCR amplification bias was corrected using a synthetic template baseline for primer optimization and computational correction. As for the authors' bioinformatics: Reads were annotated to V, D and J genes per IMGT and analyzed with immunoSEQ Analyzer, keeping only productive sequences. Clonality was calculated as one minus the Shannon entropy normalized by log2 of the number of productive unique sequences. For each patient and control, public and private clones were evaluated among the 100 most prevalent clones. Susac-specific clones were defined as absent from healthy and MS cohorts, 1052 published viral clones and other ImmuneACCESS disease sequences. TCRdb took the public reads, trimmed them with fastp at Q25, ran MiXCR for clone calling and kept in-frame beta chains. Each CDR3 protein gets just one entry, which takes the most common genes and DNA from the rows behind it. Here the V and J calls rest on TCRdb's processing, not on the authors' analysis. The sample data list tens of thousands of distinct CDR3 sequences, and about 92% of these were observed just once. In total, the top ten clones hold roughly 0.16% of the sample.

High-throughput TCR beta sequencing profiled peripheral blood CD8+ and CD4+ T cells from healthy donors, Susac syndrome patients and multiple sclerosis patients. Recently defined diagnostic criteria for definite or probable disease were met by the Susac syndrome patients. CD8+ TEMRA cells were enriched by FACS, while bulk CD8+ and CD4+ T cells were purified by magnetic negative isolation. Blood was drawn into EDTA tubes, processed within 24 hours, and PBMCs were isolated by density gradient centrifugation. PBMCs destined for TCR sequencing were cryopreserved in liquid nitrogen and later thawed in a 37 °C water bath. Purity of sorted or isolated CD4+, CD8+ and CD8+ TEMRA cells was at least 90%.

The chain links TRBV5-1 with TRBJ2-1; the central 9 bases match TRBD2. The specimen was CD4+ T cells from PBMCs. The receptor was derived from a human donor with Susac syndrome. The DNA reads as follows: TGCGCCAGCAGCTTGGCGCTGCTAGCGGGGAGTAATGAGCAGTTCTTC. Its protein product is CASSLALLAGSNEQFF.